This TCR beta chain was identified during a study of sequential checkpoint blockade in melanoma. Across the study: First-line arms were nivolumab then ipilimumab, or the reverse, randomized 1:1. Maintenance nivolumab came after either treatment sequence.

Treatment reported: randomized to nivolumab then ipilimumab (arm A) or the reverse (arm B). Patients had received no earlier DNA-damaging chemotherapy. Live CD3+CD8+ CD19− CD56− cells were sorted from PBMCs. The method was immunoSEQ multiplex PCR; TCRdb's version includes in-frame clones alone and lacks a portion of them. The table lists fewer than 20,000 clones, around 88% of them singletons. The CDR3 runs to 17 residues. Germline V gene lookup returns CDR1 SGHVS and CDR2 FQNEAQ. Trimming at V came to 4 bases and at J to 4 bases, leaving 8 bases not matched to a gene. Material: CD8+ T cells sorted from blood (inferred from file names), obtained from a patient given nivolumab and ipilimumab in sequence. This TCR derives from a human donor with melanoma. The rearrangement uses TRBV7-8 and TRBJ2-1, with TRBD2 matching 12 bases. The CDR3 loop reads CASSSAVGLAGYNEQFF. DNA for the CDR3: TGTGCCAGCAGCTCAGCTGTAGGACTAGCGGGGTACAATGAGCAGTTCTTC.